The sequence of this T cell receptor (beta chain) was determined in a study of shared clonotypes between healthy human individuals. Trimming stripped 2 bases from V and 1 base from J, with 14 bases between. The germline V gene has CDR1 SGHTA and CDR2 FQGTGA. The CDR3 consists of 16 residues. Samples underwent the assay at deep level. The method was immunoSEQ multiplex PCR; TCRdb's version includes in-frame clones alone and lacks a portion of them. The sample shows 450,000 to 500,000 clones, roughly 85% of them seen only once. The V gene is TRBV7-3, the J gene TRBJ1-1; D unresolved. Sequenced material: PBMCs. This clonotype was sampled from a woman aged 40 to 50 in good health. Some clones in this sample may be carry-over from other donors' samples. The CDR3 sequence is CASSLFKGAGNTEAFF. The CDR3 coding sequence is TGTGCCAGCAGCTTATTTAAGGGTGCTGGGAACACTGAAGCTTTCTTT.